This passage covers 5 T cell receptor beta chains from one sample sequenced in a study of blood T cells in healthy people across ages (dated by TCRdb to the mid-2010s). Libraries were constructed by 5' RACE. TCRdb lists the instrument as Illumina HiSeq 2500. A second PCR of roughly 6 to 11 cycles was run with a J-beta primer mix and a sample-barcoded 5' primer. TCRdb ran its own pipeline on the public reads, namely fastp trimming at Q25 and MiXCR clone calling, and kept in-frame beta chains. Identical CDR3 proteins give one entry, which carries the most common genes and DNA. For this sample the table gives approximately 780,000 distinct CDR3 sequences, of which roughly 25% were detected only once. Around 2.9% of the sample is held by the ten biggest clonotypes. The same data also went into a second study, on T cells of mothers and their children.

The sample comprised blood. Source of these receptors: a boy aged 5-17 years in good health.

The sample holds a few counts of this clonotype. This chain uses TRBV27 with TRBJ2-5; 7 bases agree with TRBD1. V was pared by 6 bases and J by 5 bases, with 6 bases of the junction left unmatched. The CDR3 is 13 residues long. From germline, CDR1 is MNHEY and CDR2 SMNVEV (reference sequence). As DNA, the CDR3 is TGTGCCAGCAGGACAGGGAGATTGGAGACCCAGTACTTC. This codes for CASRTGRLETQYF.

The gene calls are TRBV29-1 and TRBJ2-5; TRBD2 might be the D (6 bases). The ends were cut back, 2 bases at V and 5 bases at J, with 12 bases in the middle. The CDR3 contains 13 residues. Germline V gives CDR1 SQVTM, CDR2 ANQGSEA. The CDR3 protein is CSVESGSVETQYF. CDR3 sequence (DNA): TGCAGCGTTGAATCCGGGAGTGTTGAGACCCAGTACTTC.

The V call is TRBV6-5, the J call TRBJ2-7, with 9 bases lining up with TRBD1. CDR1 and CDR2 from the germline V gene are MNHEY and SVGAGI. The CDR3 totals 15 residues. The J segment lost 3 bases and the V segment lost 4 bases, leaving 7 bases of the junction unmatched. The CDR3 DNA reads TGTGCCAGCAGTTTCTCCGGGACAGGGCTCTACGAGCAGTACTTC. It specifies CASSFSGTGLYEQYF.

The CDR3 reads CASSYYRGQGGYTF. The DNA for the CDR3 is TGTGCCAGCAGCTACTACAGGGGGCAAGGTGGCTACACCTTC. V usage is TRBV7-8 and J usage is TRBJ1-2; 9 nucleotides match TRBD1. The length of the CDR3 is 14 residues. From germline, CDR1 is SGHVS and CDR2 FQNEAQ. V trimming: 4 bases; J trimming: 7 bases; junction bases outside the gene matches: 7.

This clonotype came up a few times. The chain employs TRBV2 and TRBJ1-5, with 9 bases identical to TRBD1. In germline, CDR1 is SNHLY, CDR2 FYNNEI. The CDR3 has 19 amino acids. J was trimmed by 5 bases and V by 3 bases; bases with no gene match: 17. This CDR3 is CASSERTGARGVGDQPQHF. The CDR3 coding sequence is TGTGCCAGCAGTGAGCGGACAGGGGCCCGAGGAGTAGGAGATCAGCCCCAGCATTTT. The full variable domain, in which reference TRBV2 and TRBJ1-5 provide the parts outside the CDR3, is EPEVTQTPSHQVTQMGQEVILRCVPISNHLYFYWYRQILGQKVEFLVSFYNNEISEKSEIFDDQFSVERPDGSNFTLKIRSTKLEDSAMYFCASSERTGARGVGDQPQHFGDGTRLSIL.